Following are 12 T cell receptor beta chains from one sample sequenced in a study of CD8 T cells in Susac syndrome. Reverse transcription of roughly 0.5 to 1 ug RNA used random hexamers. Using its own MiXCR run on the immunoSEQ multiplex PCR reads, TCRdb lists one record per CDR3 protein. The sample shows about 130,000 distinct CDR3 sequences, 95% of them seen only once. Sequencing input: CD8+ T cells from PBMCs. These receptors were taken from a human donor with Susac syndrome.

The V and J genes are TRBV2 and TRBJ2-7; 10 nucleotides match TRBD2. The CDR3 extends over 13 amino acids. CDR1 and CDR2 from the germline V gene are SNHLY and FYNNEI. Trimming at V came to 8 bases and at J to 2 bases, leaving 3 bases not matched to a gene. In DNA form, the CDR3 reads TGTGCCAGCGGTGGACTAGCGGCCTACGAGCAGTACTTC. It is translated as CASGGLAAYEQYF.

The DNA of the CDR3 is TGTGCCACCCAAAGAGGAGGCAGCACCGGGGAGCTGTTTTTT. Its protein is CATQRGGSTGELFF. The rearrangement links TRBV6-5 to TRBJ2-2, with D perhaps matching TRBD2 (5 bases). The CDR3 is 14 amino acids. Germline lookup yields CDR1 MNHEY and CDR2 SVGAGI. V lost 10 bases and J 4 bases, leaving 16 bases between the germline ends.

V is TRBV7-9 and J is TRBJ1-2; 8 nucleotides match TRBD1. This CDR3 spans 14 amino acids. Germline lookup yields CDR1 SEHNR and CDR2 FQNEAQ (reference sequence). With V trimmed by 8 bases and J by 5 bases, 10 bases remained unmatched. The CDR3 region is CASRGLDRAYGYTF. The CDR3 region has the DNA TGTGCCAGCCGCGGGTTGGACAGGGCATATGGCTACACCTTC. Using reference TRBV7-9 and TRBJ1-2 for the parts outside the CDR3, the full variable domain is DTGVSQNPRHKITKRGQNVTFRCDPISEHNRLYWYRQTLGQGPEFLTYFQNEAQLEKSRLLSDRFSAERPKGSFSTLEIQRTEQGDSAMYLCASRGLDRAYGYTFGSGTRLTVV.

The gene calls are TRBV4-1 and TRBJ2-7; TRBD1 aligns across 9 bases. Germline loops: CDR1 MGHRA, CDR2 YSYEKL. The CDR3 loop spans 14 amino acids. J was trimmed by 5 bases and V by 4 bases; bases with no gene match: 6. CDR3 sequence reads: CASSLRGDRDEQYF. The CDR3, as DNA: TGCGCCAGCAGCCTCAGGGGGGACAGGGACGAGCAGTACTTC.

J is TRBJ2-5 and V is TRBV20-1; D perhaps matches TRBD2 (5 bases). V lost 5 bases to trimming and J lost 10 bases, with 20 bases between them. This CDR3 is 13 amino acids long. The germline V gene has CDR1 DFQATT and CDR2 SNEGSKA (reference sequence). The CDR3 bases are TGCAGTGCTGGAGGAGATAGTGGAGAGGGCCAGTACTTC. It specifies CSAGGDSGEGQYF.

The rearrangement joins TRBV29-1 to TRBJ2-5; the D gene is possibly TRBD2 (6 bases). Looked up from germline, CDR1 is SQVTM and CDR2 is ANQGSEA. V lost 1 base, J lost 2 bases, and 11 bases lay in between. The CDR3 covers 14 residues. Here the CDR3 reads CSVEAGLSQETQYF. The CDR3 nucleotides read TGCAGCGTTGAAGCGGGACTTTCACAAGAGACCCAGTACTTC.

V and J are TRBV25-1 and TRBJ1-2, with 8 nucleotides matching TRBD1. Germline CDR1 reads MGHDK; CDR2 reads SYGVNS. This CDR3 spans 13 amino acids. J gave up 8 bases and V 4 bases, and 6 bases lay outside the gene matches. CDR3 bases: TGTGCCAGCAGTGTACAGGGGGTAGGAGGCTACACCTTC. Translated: CASSVQGVGGYTF.

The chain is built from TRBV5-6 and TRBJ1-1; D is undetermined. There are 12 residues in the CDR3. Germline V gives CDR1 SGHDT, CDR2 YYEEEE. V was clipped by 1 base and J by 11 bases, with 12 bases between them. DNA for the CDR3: TGTGCCAGCAGCTTGCGTGGTAGGGTGGCTTTCTTT. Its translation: CASSLRGRVAFF.

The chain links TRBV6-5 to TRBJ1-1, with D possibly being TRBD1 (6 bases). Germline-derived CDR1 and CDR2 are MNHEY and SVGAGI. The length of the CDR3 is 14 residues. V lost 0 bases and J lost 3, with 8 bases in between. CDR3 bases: TGTGCCAGCAGTTACTCGGGGGGCTACACTGAAGCTTTCTTT. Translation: CASSYSGGYTEAFF.

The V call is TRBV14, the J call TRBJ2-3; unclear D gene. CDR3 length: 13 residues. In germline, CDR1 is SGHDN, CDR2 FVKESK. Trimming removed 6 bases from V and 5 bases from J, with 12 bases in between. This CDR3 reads CASSMVARDTQYF. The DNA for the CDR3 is TGTGCCAGCAGTATGGTGGCACGAGATACGCAGTATTTT.

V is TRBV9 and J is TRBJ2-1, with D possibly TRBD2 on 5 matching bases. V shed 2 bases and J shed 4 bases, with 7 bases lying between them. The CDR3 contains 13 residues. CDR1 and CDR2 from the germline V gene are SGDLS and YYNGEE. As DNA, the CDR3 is TGTGCCAGCAGCGTTAGCGCGTACAATGAGCAGTTCTTC. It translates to CASSVSAYNEQFF.

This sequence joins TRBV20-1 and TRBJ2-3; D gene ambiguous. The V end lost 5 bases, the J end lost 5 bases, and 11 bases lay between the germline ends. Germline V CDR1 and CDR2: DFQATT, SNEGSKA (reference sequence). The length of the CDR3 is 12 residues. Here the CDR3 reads CSAPGLGDTQYF. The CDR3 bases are TGCAGTGCTCCCGGGCTCGGAGATACGCAGTATTTT.